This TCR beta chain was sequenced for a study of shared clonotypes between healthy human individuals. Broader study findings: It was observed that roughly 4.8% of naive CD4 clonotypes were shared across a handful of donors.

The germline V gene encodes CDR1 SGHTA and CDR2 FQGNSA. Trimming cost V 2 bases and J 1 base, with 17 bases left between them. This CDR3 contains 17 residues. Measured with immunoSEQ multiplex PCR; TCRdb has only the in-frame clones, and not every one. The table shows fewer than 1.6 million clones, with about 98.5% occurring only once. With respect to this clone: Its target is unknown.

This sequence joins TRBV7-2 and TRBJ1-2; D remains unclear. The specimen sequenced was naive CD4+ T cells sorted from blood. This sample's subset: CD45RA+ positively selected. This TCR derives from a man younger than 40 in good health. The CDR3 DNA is TGTGCCAGCAGCTTAATGCGTGGGCGGAAACTTAACTATGGCTACACCTTC. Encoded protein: CASSLMRGRKLNYGYTF.